The 29 T cell receptor beta chains listed next were all sequenced from one sample in a study of blood T cell repertoires in COVID-19. Sequencing was performed with immunoSEQ multiplex PCR; in TCRdb, only in-frame clones are kept and a portion is missing. The profile covers 330,000 or so clones, with roughly 88% appearing a single time and around 4.6% taken by the ten largest. The material sequenced was PBMCs or T cells enriched from blood (not recorded which). The receptors were sampled from a man aged 30 to 39 who had recovered from COVID-19.

V is TRBV9 and J is TRBJ1-6; 7 bases agree with TRBD1. CDR3 length: 15 amino acids. Germline lookup yields CDR1 SGDLS and CDR2 YYNGEE. Trimming at V came to 1 base and at J to 8 bases, leaving 6 bases not matched to a gene. The CDR3 region is CASSVRWQGDSPLHF. The CDR3, as DNA: TGTGCCAGCAGCGTAAGGTGGCAGGGGGATTCACCCCTCCACTTT.

The CDR3 nucleotides read TGTGCCAGTAGTATAGGGCCCCCGGGGTCGGGCGGCCAGCCCCAGCATTTT. This codes for CASSIGPPGSGGQPQHF. The chain links TRBV19 to TRBJ1-5; D not resolved. CDR3 size: 17 residues. Germline V gives CDR1 LNHDA, CDR2 SQIVND (reference sequence). V was shortened by 1 base and J by 7 bases, with 20 bases between the two germline ends.

The chain is built from TRBV28 and TRBJ1-4, with 7 bases matching TRBD1. J was trimmed by 4 bases and V by 6 bases; bases with no gene match: 8. The germline V gene has CDR1 MDHEN and CDR2 SYDVKM. This CDR3 contains 15 residues. In nucleotides, the CDR3 is TGTGCCAGCAGACTACAACAGGGGTTTAATGAAAAACTGTTTTTT. As protein: CASRLQQGFNEKLFF.

This clone appeared a few times. The J gene is TRBJ2-2, the V gene TRBV10-1; the D gene is possibly TRBD2 (5 bases). CDR1 and CDR2 (germline): WNHNN, SYGVQD (reference sequence). The CDR3 spans 15 residues. Trimming cost V 3 bases and J 5 bases, with 13 bases left between them. The chain's CDR3 is CASSDNFGGTGELFF. The CDR3 DNA sequence: TGCGCCAGCAGTGACAATTTTGGAGGAACCGGGGAGCTGTTTTTT.

CDR3 region: CATSRLGGTGDQPQHF. CDR3 bases: TGTGCCACCAGCAGGCTCGGCGGGACAGGGGATCAGCCCCAGCATTTT. The chain uses TRBV15 and TRBJ1-5, with 10 bases matching TRBD1. This CDR3 has 16 amino acids. The germline V gene encodes CDR1 LNHNV and CDR2 YYDKDF (reference sequence). The trim removed 3 bases at V and 5 bases at J, leaving 7 bases unmatched.

The J gene is TRBJ2-7, the V gene TRBV19; TRBD1 agrees at 7 bases. This CDR3 comprises 15 residues. The germline CDR1 and CDR2 sequences are LNHDA and SQIVND (reference sequence). V shed 5 bases, J shed 3 bases, and the junction held 10 bases outside the gene matches. The CDR3 DNA follows: TGTGCCAGTAGTGCCTCCGGGACAGTATACTACGAGCAGTACTTC. It yields the protein CASSASGTVYYEQYF.

V usage is TRBV4-1 and J usage is TRBJ2-5; tentative D call: TRBD2 (6 bases). Germline CDR1 is MGHRA and CDR2 is YSYEKL. V lost 2 bases and J 3 bases, leaving 13 bases between the germline ends. There are 15 residues in the CDR3. CDR3 residues: CASSQHRDSEETQYF. CDR3 DNA: TGCGCCAGCAGCCAACATCGGGACTCCGAAGAGACCCAGTACTTC.

DNA of the CDR3: TGTGCCAGCAGCTCTCCGCCAGGGGAAAAACTGTTTTTT. Translating it yields CASSSPPGEKLFF. V and J are TRBV5-4 and TRBJ1-4; tentatively, D is TRBD1 (5 bases). Per germline, CDR1 SGHNT and CDR2 YYREEE (reference sequence). The CDR3 runs 13 residues. V dropped 3 bases and J dropped 8 bases, with 11 bases sitting between them. The full variable domain, completed using reference TRBV5-4 and TRBJ1-4, is ETGVTQSPTHLIKTRGQQVTLRCSSQSGHNTVSWYQQALGQGPQFIFQYYREEENGRGNFPPRFSGLQFPNYSSELNVNALELDDSALYLCASSSPPGEKLFFGSGTQLSVL.

As DNA, the CDR3 is TGTGCCAGCAGCCAACTTCCCGCGACAGGGGGTGTGAACACTGAAGCTTTCTTT. Translating it yields CASSQLPATGGVNTEAFF. The chain carries TRBV3-1 (or the pseudogene TRBV3-2) and TRBJ1-1; TRBD1 agrees at 9 bases. Germline V gene data show CDR1 as LGHDT and CDR2 as YNNKEL (reference sequence). This CDR3 contains 18 residues. Trimming took 2 bases from V and 0 from J; bases not matched to a gene: 10.

The chain joins TRBV5-1 to TRBJ1-4; the D gene is possibly TRBD1 (6 bases). Germline V gene data show CDR1 as SGHRS and CDR2 as YFSETQ. CDR3 length: 15 amino acids. The V end lost 0 bases, the J end lost 4 bases, and 10 bases lay between the germline ends. CDR3 coding DNA: TGCGCCAGCAGCTTGGGGACAGACTATAATGAAAAACTGTTTTTT. It codes for CASSLGTDYNEKLFF.

The V and J genes are TRBV24-1 and TRBJ2-7; 7 bases map to TRBD1. Germline CDR1 and CDR2: KGHDR and SFDVKD. V lost 5 bases, J lost 3 bases, and 6 bases stayed unmatched. There are 14 residues in the CDR3. CDR3 bases: TGTGCCACCAGTGGGACAGGAGCATTCTACGAGCAGTACTTC. Translation: CATSGTGAFYEQYF.

The sample holds one count of this clone. CDR3: CASRPTSGGLYEQYF. Written as DNA, the CDR3 is TGTGCCAGCAGACCGACTAGCGGGGGACTCTACGAGCAGTACTTC. The genes are TRBV3-1 (or the pseudogene TRBV3-2) and TRBJ2-7; TRBD2 matches at 12 bases. The CDR3 has 15 residues. V was pared by 6 bases and J by 3 bases, with 6 bases of the junction left unmatched. Germline values: CDR1 LGHDT, CDR2 YNNKEL (reference sequence).

This clone was recorded a few times. This rearrangement joins TRBV6-5 to TRBJ1-5, with TRBD1 identical over 7 bases. The trim removed 6 bases at V and 2 bases at J, leaving 4 bases unmatched. The CDR3 sequence is 14 residues long. CDR1 is MNHEY, CDR2 SVGAGI, per germline. The CDR3 nucleotides are TGTGCCAGCAGCGTAGGACAGGGCAATCAGCCCCAGCATTTT. This translates into CASSVGQGNQPQHF.

This clone was observed a handful of times. The chain links TRBV28 to TRBJ1-2, with D unresolved. The CDR3 spans 12 residues. The V and J ends lost 5 bases and 2 bases respectively, with 6 bases between them. Looked up from germline, CDR1 is MDHEN and CDR2 is SYDVKM. CDR3 DNA sequence: TGTGCCAGCAGTGGAGACAACTATGGCTACACCTTC. Translation: CASSGDNYGYTF.

V usage is TRBV7-9 and J usage is TRBJ2-1; possible D gene TRBD2, 7 bases. CDR1 SEHNR and CDR2 FQNEAQ come from the germline V gene (reference sequence). Deletions cut 5 bases from V and 8 bases from J, with 16 bases between. This CDR3 contains 14 residues. CDR3 DNA sequence: TGTGCCAGCAGCCCGGGGGGCGCCGGGTATGAGCAGTTCTTC. Amino acids: CASSPGGAGYEQFF.

The chain is built from TRBV19 and TRBJ1-2; tentatively, D is TRBD1 (5 bases). V gave up 4 bases and J gave up 5 bases, with 14 bases separating them. This CDR3 comprises 14 residues. The germline V gene has CDR1 LNHDA and CDR2 SQIVND (reference sequence). CDR3 bases: TGTGCCAGTAGTACGGGACTTACGATATATGGCTACACCTTC. Translating gives CASSTGLTIYGYTF.

The chain is built from TRBV5-8 and TRBJ1-2; a possible D gene is TRBD1 (5 bases). This CDR3 spans 14 amino acids. V was clipped by 2 bases and J by 3 bases, with 11 bases between them. Germline V lookup: CDR1 SGHTS, CDR2 YDEGEE. CDR3 region: CASSFEAGDYGYTF. CDR3 bases: TGTGCCAGCAGCTTCGAGGCGGGGGACTATGGCTACACCTTC.

The chain couples TRBV5-1 to TRBJ2-1; D perhaps matches TRBD2 (6 bases). CDR1 is SGHRS and CDR2 is YFSETQ in the germline V gene. V lost 0 bases, J lost 3 bases, and 7 bases lay in between. This CDR3 has 14 amino acids. This CDR3 is CASSLEAGYNEQFF. As DNA, the CDR3 is TGCGCCAGCAGCTTGGAAGCGGGCTACAATGAGCAGTTCTTC.

The chain is built from TRBV28 and TRBJ1-3; D is unclear. Germline V gene data show CDR1 as MDHEN and CDR2 as SYDVKM. The V and J ends lost 5 bases and 0 bases respectively, with 11 bases between them. The length of the CDR3 is 15 residues. The CDR3 loop reads CASSPLGSSGNTIYF. The CDR3 nucleotides read TGTGCCAGCAGTCCCCTAGGGAGCTCTGGAAACACCATATATTTT.

The CDR3 loop is CASSARPSLTDTQYF. The CDR3 DNA reads TGTGCCAGCAGCGCGCGGCCAAGCCTCACAGATACGCAGTATTTT. The V call is TRBV5-5, the J call TRBJ2-3; D ambiguous. The germline CDR1 and CDR2 sequences are SGHKS and YYEKEE (reference sequence). CDR3 length: 15 residues. The V and J ends lost 4 bases and 2 bases respectively, with 14 bases between them.

The rearrangement uses TRBV18 and TRBJ1-5; perhaps TRBD1 as D (6 bases). V was clipped by 3 bases and J by 6 bases, with 12 bases between them. CDR3 length: 14 residues. Per germline, CDR1 KGHSH and CDR2 LQKENI. CDR3 residues: CASSPGRGGQPQHF. In nucleotides, the CDR3 is TGTGCCAGCTCACCCGGCAGGGGCGGTCAGCCCCAGCATTTT. Full variable domain (rest looked up from reference TRBV18 and TRBJ1-5): NAGVMQNPRHLVRRRGQEARLRCSPMKGHSHVYWYRQLPEEGLKFMVYLQKENIIDESGMPKERFSAEFPKEGPSILRIQQVVRGDSAAYFCASSPGRGGQPQHFGDGTRLSIL.

The CDR3 region has the DNA TGTGCCAGCAGCCAGACAGGGGCCCACGAAAAACTGTTTTTT. Translation: CASSQTGAHEKLFF. The rearrangement joins TRBV27 to TRBJ1-4, with TRBD1 identical over 8 bases. The V gene end was trimmed by 6 bases and the J gene end by 8 bases; junction bases not matched to a gene: 8. The CDR3 sequence is 14 residues long. Germline CDR1 MNHEY, CDR2 SMNVEV (reference sequence).

The chain has TRBV7-2 and TRBJ1-4; TRBD1 matches at 8 bases. The CDR3 length is 15 residues. The J segment lost 7 bases and the V segment lost 4 bases, leaving 8 bases of the junction unmatched. From germline, CDR1 is SGHTA and CDR2 FQGNSA. This CDR3 is CASSSQGAVGEKLFF. The CDR3 DNA sequence: TGTGCCAGCAGCTCCCAGGGGGCTGTAGGTGAAAAACTGTTTTTT. Combining the CDR3 with reference TRBV7-2 and TRBJ1-4 gives the whole variable domain GAGVSQSPSNKVTEKGKDVELRCDPISGHTALYWYRQSLGQGLEFLIYFQGNSAPDKSGLPSDRFSAERTGGSVSTLTIQRTQQEDSAVYLCASSSQGAVGEKLFFGSGTQLSVL.

The rearrangement links TRBV10-3 to TRBJ1-2; D unresolved. Germline V lookup: CDR1 ENHRY, CDR2 SYGVKD. The CDR3 totals 14 residues. With 3 bases removed from V and 0 bases from J, the gap between germline ends came to 8 bases. CDR3 sequence reads: CAISDLIANYGYTF. CDR3 bases: TGTGCCATCAGTGATCTGATAGCTAACTATGGCTACACCTTC.

The chain recombines TRBV24-1 with TRBJ2-7; D not resolved. The CDR3 is 15 residues long. Germline loops: CDR1 KGHDR, CDR2 SFDVKD. V was trimmed by 2 bases and J by 5 bases, leaving 15 bases between them. The CDR3 protein is CATSDSTWLVDEQYF. The CDR3, as DNA: TGTGCCACCAGTGATTCGACTTGGCTGGTGGACGAGCAGTACTTC.

This rearrangement joins TRBV7-9 to TRBJ1-2; 12 positions agree with TRBD1. This CDR3 has 17 amino acids. V was clipped by 8 bases and J by 3 bases; unmatched bases: 13. The germline gives CDR1 SEHNR, CDR2 FQNEAQ (reference sequence). The CDR3 protein is CASAPGTGGYWDYGYTF. CDR3 coding DNA: TGTGCCAGCGCCCCAGGGACAGGGGGCTATTGGGACTATGGCTACACCTTC.

Remarks on this clone: Other DNA sequences in this specimen translate into the identical CDR3. The V and J genes are TRBV28 and TRBJ2-2, with 8 bases aligning to TRBD2. Per germline, CDR1 MDHEN and CDR2 SYDVKM. The CDR3 covers 14 residues. V shed 3 bases and J 5 bases; nucleotides not matched to a gene: 2. The CDR3 DNA follows: TGTGCCAGCAGTTTGACGGGAGGGACCGGGGAGCTGTTTTTT. Translating it yields CASSLTGGTGELFF.

In DNA, the CDR3 is TGCGCCAGCAGCTTGGTTCCGGGGACTAGCACAGATACGCAGTATTTT. Its protein product is CASSLVPGTSTDTQYF. The chain links TRBV5-1 to TRBJ2-3, with D possibly TRBD2 on 6 matching bases. This CDR3 is 16 amino acids long. The ends were cut back, 0 bases at V and 0 bases at J, with 11 bases in the middle. The V gene's germline CDR1 is SGHRS and CDR2 YFSETQ.

On this clone: At the DNA level, this CDR3 is encoded by other sequences in the same sample as well. This rearrangement joins TRBV6-2 or TRBV6-3 to TRBJ1-5; 8 nucleotides line up with TRBD1. There are 13 residues in the CDR3. CDR1 and CDR2 from the germline V gene are MNHEY and SVGEGT. V lost 6 bases to trimming and J lost 5 bases; unmatched junction nucleotides: 3. The CDR3 loop reads CASSLQGDQPQHF. DNA of the CDR3: TGTGCCAGCAGCCTACAGGGGGATCAGCCCCAGCATTTT.